The present entry profiles one T cell receptor beta chain with its context. This entry comes from a study of cytomegalovirus exposure and HLA in healthy donors. The germline gives CDR1 WNHNN, CDR2 SYGVQD (reference sequence). V was clipped by 2 bases and J by 9 bases; unmatched bases: 6. The CDR3 length is 15 residues. A multiplex PCR was run with 60 Vbeta primers and 13 Jbeta primers. TCRdb's table, derived via immunoSEQ multiplex PCR, lists solely in-frame clones and lacks some. Counted here are 150,000 to 200,000 clones, roughly 87% occurring once; the ten biggest clones make up roughly 4.5%. The source of this sequence is a man in his forties or fifties in good health and CMV-seropositive. The specimen was PBMCs. The chain employs TRBV10-1 and TRBJ2-1; TRBD2 aligns across 11 bases. The CDR3 is CASSEGVAGGGEQFF. The CDR3 DNA is TGCGCCAGCAGTGAGGGAGTAGCGGGAGGGGGTGAGCAGTTCTTC.